The clone carrying this TCR beta chain appeared once. Its antigen is unknown. These data belong to a study of cytomegalovirus exposure and HLA in healthy donors. Study details: Across under 450 genotyped donors, 81% landed in the Caucasian-associated ancestry cluster.

Trimming cost V 3 bases and J 5 bases; bases outside gene matches: 6. This CDR3 comprises 14 residues. CDR1 is SGHTA, CDR2 FQGNSA, per germline. In the PCR, 60 Vbeta and 13 Jbeta primers were used. The repertoire was sequenced with immunoSEQ multiplex PCR; TCRdb's copy has only in-frame clones and lacks some. The sample yields tens of thousands of clones, about two thirds seen once. Broader study findings: In a later analysis, at a false discovery rate of 0.05, about 17,000 TCR beta sequences matched HLA alleles.

The source is a man aged 55 to 69 in good health and CMV-seronegative. Sequenced sample: PBMCs. The chain is built from TRBV7-2 and TRBJ2-7; 8 bases fit TRBD2. CDR3 in DNA: TGTGCCAGCAGCTTCTCTCGGGGGGGGAACGAGCAGTACTTC. Translating gives CASSFSRGGNEQYF.